These 12 T cell receptor beta chains were all obtained from the same sample, sequenced in a study of T cell responses to AZD1222 COVID-19 vaccine. The method was immunoSEQ multiplex PCR; TCRdb's version includes in-frame clones alone and lacks a portion of them. The sample contains around 67,000 clones, approximately 83% of which appear only once. Here the sequenced sample was peripheral blood, taken 28 days after the second AZD1222 dose. Every receptor here comes from an adult who received the AZD1222 COVID-19 vaccine.

The gene calls are TRBV28 and TRBJ1-4; D not resolved. Germline CDR1 reads MDHEN; CDR2 reads SYDVKM. V dropped 3 bases and J dropped 13 bases, with 12 bases sitting between them. This CDR3 has 12 residues. This chain's CDR3 is CASSLHPGRLFF. In DNA form, the CDR3 reads TGTGCCAGCAGTTTGCACCCAGGAAGACTGTTTTTT.

The genes are TRBV6-2 or TRBV6-3 and TRBJ2-3; a weak D match, TRBD2 (5 bases). The CDR3 consists of 13 residues. Germline V gene data show CDR1 as MNHEY and CDR2 as SVGEGT. The V end lost 2 bases, the J end lost 8 bases, and 11 bases lay between the germline ends. The CDR3 loop is CASSYHLEGTQYF. CDR3 coding DNA: TGTGCCAGCAGTTACCACCTCGAGGGTACGCAGTATTTT.

The V and J genes are TRBV6-5 and TRBJ1-1; D possibly corresponds to TRBD1 (5 bases). The germline CDR1 and CDR2 sequences are MNHEY and SVGAGI. This CDR3 has 12 residues. V lost 0 bases to trimming and J lost 11 bases, with 10 bases between them. The CDR3 DNA reads TGTGCCAGCAGTTACTCGGGGGACCGGGCTTTCTTT. Translating it yields CASSYSGDRAFF.

The chain has TRBV9 and TRBJ1-4; TRBD1 aligns across 8 bases. There are 15 residues in the CDR3. Germline lookup yields CDR1 SGDLS and CDR2 YYNGEE. J lost 8 bases, V lost 4 bases, and 10 bases had no gene match. The CDR3 region is CASSRGTGPSEKLFF. DNA for the CDR3: TGTGCCAGCAGCCGCGGGACAGGACCGTCAGAAAAACTGTTTTTT.

The chain has TRBV2 and TRBJ1-4; maybe TRBD1 (6 bases). Germline loops: CDR1 SNHLY, CDR2 FYNNEI. The length of the CDR3 is 14 residues. V gave up 7 bases and J gave up 6 bases, with 15 bases separating them. The CDR3 loop is CASTKGVGDEKLFF. The CDR3 DNA reads TGTGCCAGCACCAAGGGGGTGGGCGATGAAAAACTGTTTTTT.

This clone was counted a single time. This rearrangement joins TRBV6-5 to TRBJ2-1; 9 bases are a match to TRBD1. This CDR3 is 16 amino acids long. Germline CDR1 MNHEY, CDR2 SVGAGI. The V gene end was trimmed by 2 bases and the J gene end by 7 bases; junction bases not matched to a gene: 9. CDR3 in amino acids: CASSYLQGAKSNEQFF. In nucleotides, the CDR3 is TGTGCCAGCAGTTACCTACAGGGGGCTAAGTCGAATGAGCAGTTCTTC.

The chain joins TRBV9 to TRBJ1-4; D is ambiguous. CDR1 and CDR2 (germline): SGDLS, YYNGEE. This CDR3 is 12 amino acids long. V lost 4 bases to trimming and J lost 7 bases, with 8 bases between them. CDR3 sequence (DNA): TGTGCCAGCAGCCGGGCAGGTGAAAAACTGTTTTTT. Its translation: CASSRAGEKLFF.

This clone has just a few counts. The chain couples TRBV6-6 to TRBJ1-2; 8 positions match TRBD1. Germline CDR1 MNHNY, CDR2 SVGAGI (reference sequence). Trimming cost V 6 bases and J 9 bases; bases outside gene matches: 12. The CDR3 loop spans 14 amino acids. The CDR3 DNA is TGTGCCAGCAGACCTCGGACAGGGAGGTTTCGCTACACCTTC. The encoded protein is CASRPRTGRFRYTF.

V and J are TRBV6-5 and TRBJ1-1, with a tentative D call TRBD1 (5 bases). Germline V CDR1 and CDR2: MNHEY, SVGAGI. There are 14 residues in the CDR3. V gave up 3 bases and J gave up 0 bases, with 8 bases separating them. The chain's CDR3 is CASSYQQVNTEAFF. The CDR3 coding sequence is TGTGCCAGCAGTTATCAACAGGTGAACACTGAAGCTTTCTTT.

J is TRBJ2-2 and V is TRBV7-6; TRBD1 agrees at 11 bases. The germline V gene encodes CDR1 SGHVS and CDR2 FNYEAQ. The CDR3 loop spans 14 amino acids. V shed 5 bases and J 6 bases; nucleotides not matched to a gene: 2. The CDR3 DNA reads TGTGCCAGCAGCATGGGACAGGGGGCCGGGGAGCTGTTTTTT. It encodes CASSMGQGAGELFF.

This chain links TRBV7-8 with TRBJ1-1; D is perhaps TRBD1 (6 bases). Per the germline V gene, CDR1 is SGHVS and CDR2 is FQNEAQ. Trimming pared 5 bases from V and 10 bases from J, leaving 17 bases between. CDR3 length equals 13 residues. For the CDR3, the DNA is TGTGCCAGCAGCCCCAACAGGGAGTATGGAGCTTTCTTT. This translates into CASSPNREYGAFF.

The chain carries TRBV7-2 and TRBJ2-3; TRBD2 aligns across 7 bases. Germline CDR1 reads SGHTA; CDR2 reads FQGNSA. V was pared by 1 base and J by 0 bases, with 7 bases of the junction left unmatched. The CDR3 extends over 17 amino acids. The CDR3 reads CASSLVPAGSSTDTQYF. In nucleotides, the CDR3 is TGTGCCAGCAGCTTAGTCCCAGCGGGGTCTAGCACAGATACGCAGTATTTT.